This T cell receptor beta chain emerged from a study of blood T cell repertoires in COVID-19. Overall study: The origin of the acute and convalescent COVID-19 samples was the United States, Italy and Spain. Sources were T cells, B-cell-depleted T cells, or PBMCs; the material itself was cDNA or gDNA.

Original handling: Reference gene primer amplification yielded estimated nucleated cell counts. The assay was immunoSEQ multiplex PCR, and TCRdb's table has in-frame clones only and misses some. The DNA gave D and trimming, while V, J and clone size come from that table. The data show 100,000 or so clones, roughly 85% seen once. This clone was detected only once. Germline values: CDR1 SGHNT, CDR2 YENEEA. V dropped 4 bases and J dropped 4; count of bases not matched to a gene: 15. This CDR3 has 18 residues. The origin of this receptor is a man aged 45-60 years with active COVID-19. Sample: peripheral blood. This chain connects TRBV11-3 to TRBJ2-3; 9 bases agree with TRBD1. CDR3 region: CASSSGISWDRDADTQYF. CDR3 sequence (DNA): TGTGCCAGCAGCTCCGGGATTAGTTGGGACAGGGACGCAGATACGCAGTATTTT.